A selection of T cell receptor beta chains follows, all from one sample in a study of shared clonotypes between healthy human individuals. Profiling relied on immunoSEQ multiplex PCR, and the TCRdb table lists in-frame clones only, not all of them. The table lists about 2.4 million clones, under 95% of them singletons. The sequenced sample consisted of naive CD4+ T cells from PBMCs. The receptors were sampled from a man younger than 35 in good health. Some clones in this sample may be carry-over from other donors' samples. Each CDR3 is given with its conserved first and last residue. A D gene is named only where the DNA matches it firmly. Some rows have no size entry. The others give once, few or many, or a class for an expanded clone.

V,size,J,D,CDR3,DNA
TRBV11-2,.,TRBJ2-5,.,CASSLLSGSQETQYF,TGTGCCAGCAGCTTACTATCCGGGTCCCAAGAGACCCAGTACTTC
TRBV18,once,TRBJ2-2,TRBD1,CASSPPGQGVTGELFF,TGTGCCAGCTCACCACCGGGACAGGGGGTCACCGGGGAGCTGTTTTTT
TRBV18,.,TRBJ1-1,.,CASSPDRRAEAFF,TGTGCCAGCTCACCCGACAGGAGAGCTGAAGCTTTCTTT
TRBV28,.,TRBJ1-2,.,CASMEGNYGYTF,TGTGCCAGCATGGAGGGCAACTATGGCTACACCTTC
TRBV5-8,.,TRBJ1-2,TRBD1,CASRETGGVYGYTF,TGTGCCAGCCGCGAGACAGGGGGCGTCTATGGCTACACCTTC
TRBV19,.,TRBJ1-4,.,CASRGRRTNEKLFF,TGTGCCAGTAGGGGACGGCGGACAAATGAAAAACTGTTTTTT
TRBV5-1,.,TRBJ2-3,.,CASSFSGYHTTDTQYF,TGCGCCAGCAGCTTCTCAGGGTACCACACCACAGATACGCAGTATTTT
TRBV27,few,TRBJ1-5,.,CASSFRGYSNQPQHF,TGTGCCAGCAGTTTTAGGGGTTATAGCAATCAGCCCCAGCATTTT
TRBV5-1,.,TRBJ1-5,TRBD1,CASSSGTGSNQPQHF,TGCGCCAGCAGCAGCGGGACAGGGAGCAATCAGCCCCAGCATTTT
TRBV28,.,TRBJ1-2,TRBD1,CASQGAGGNYGYTF,TGTGCCAGCCAGGGGGCGGGGGGGAACTATGGCTACACCTTC
TRBV7-9,.,TRBJ1-3,.,CASSLAGAGNTIYF,TGTGCCAGCAGCTTAGCGGGGGCAGGAAACACCATATATTTT
TRBV5-4,.,TRBJ1-1,TRBD1,CASSRGGTGGNTEAFF,TGTGCCAGCAGCCGAGGGGGGACAGGTGGTAACACTGAAGCTTTCTTT
TRBV20-1,.,TRBJ2-5,.,CSARYGETQYF,TGCAGTGCTAGGTACGGAGAGACCCAGTACTTC
TRBV5-4,.,TRBJ2-2,TRBD2,CASSLAKAGGPTGELFF,TGTGCCAGCAGCTTGGCCAAAGCGGGAGGGCCGACCGGGGAGCTGTTTTTT
TRBV5-1,.,TRBJ1-2,TRBD1,CASSSGTGNYGYTF,TGCGCCAGCAGCTCAGGGACAGGGAACTATGGCTACACCTTC
TRBV7-3,.,TRBJ2-1,.,CASSLIAGGYNEQFF,TGTGCCAGCAGCTTAATCGCAGGGGGGTACAATGAGCAGTTCTTC
TRBV6-5,.,TRBJ1-1,.,CASSYSVSLMNTEAFF,TGTGCCAGCAGTTACTCGGTTTCTCTAATGAACACTGAAGCTTTCTTT
TRBV6-6,.,TRBJ2-3,TRBD1,CASSYPGQGRTDTQYF,TGTGCCAGCAGTTATCCCGGACAGGGACGCACAGATACGCAGTATTTT
TRBV5-1,.,TRBJ2-2,TRBD2,CASSPPSGRANTGELFF,TGCGCCAGCAGCCCCCCTAGCGGGAGGGCTAACACCGGGGAGCTGTTTTTT
TRBV5-1,.,TRBJ2-1,.,CASSFGFYNEQFF,TGCGCCAGCAGCTTTGGGTTCTACAATGAGCAGTTCTTC
TRBV18,.,TRBJ1-3,.,CASSPPGTRVGNTIYF,TGTGCCAGCTCACCACCCGGGACTCGAGTTGGAAACACCATATATTTT
TRBV27,.,TRBJ2-3,.,CASRPGRRSTDTQYF,TGTGCCAGCAGACCGGGGCGGAGGTCGACAGATACGCAGTATTTT
TRBV27,.,TRBJ2-7,.,CASSYSGVATSYEQYF,TGTGCCAGCAGTTATTCCGGGGTGGCCACCTCCTACGAGCAGTACTTC
TRBV2,.,TRBJ2-2,TRBD2,CASVMTSGSTGELFF,TGTGCCAGTGTGATGACTAGCGGGAGCACCGGGGAGCTGTTTTTT
TRBV11-2,.,TRBJ2-1,TRBD2,CASSLGLAGRGEQFF,TGTGCCAGCAGCCTCGGACTAGCGGGAAGGGGTGAGCAGTTCTTC
TRBV28,.,TRBJ2-7,.,CASSNRGILSYEQYF,TGTGCCAGCAGCAATAGAGGGATCCTTTCCTACGAGCAGTACTTC
TRBV6-1,.,TRBJ1-5,.,CASTSADSNQPQHF,TGTGCCAGCACCTCTGCAGATAGCAATCAGCCCCAGCATTTT
TRBV19,.,TRBJ2-7,.,CASSRTAYSSYEQYF,TGTGCCAGTAGCCGGACAGCCTATAGCTCCTACGAGCAGTACTTC
TRBV2,.,TRBJ2-1,.,CAVRVARASSYNEQFF,TGTGCCGTACGAGTAGCGCGCGCTAGCTCCTACAATGAGCAGTTCTTC
TRBV4-1,once,TRBJ2-7,.,CASSRDGSYEQYF,TGCGCCAGCAGCCGTGACGGATCCTACGAGCAGTACTTC
TRBV14,.,TRBJ2-7,.,CASSQYYEQYF,TGTGCCAGCAGCCAATACTACGAGCAGTACTTC
TRBV7-9,.,TRBJ2-7,TRBD2,CASSRPTSGRHNEQYF,TGTGCCAGCAGCCGCCCCACTAGCGGGAGGCACAACGAGCAGTACTTC
TRBV27,.,TRBJ1-2,.,CASTSLGGIANYGYTF,TGTGCCAGCACCTCCTTGGGGGGAATAGCTAACTATGGCTACACCTTC
TRBV5-6,once,TRBJ1-2,TRBD1,CASSFGTDVYGYTF,TGTGCCAGCAGCTTTGGGACAGACGTCTATGGCTACACCTTC
TRBV5-1,few,TRBJ2-2,.,CASSIDPNTGELFF,TGCGCCAGCAGCATAGACCCGAACACCGGGGAGCTGTTTTTT
TRBV5-5,once,TRBJ2-3,TRBD2,CASSLGLAGDLDTQYF,TGTGCCAGCAGCTTGGGACTAGCGGGAGACTTGGATACGCAGTATTTT
TRBV7-6,.,TRBJ2-5,.,CASSLSRETQYF,TGTGCCAGCAGCTTATCAAGGGAGACCCAGTACTTC
TRBV9,.,TRBJ2-1,.,CASSTRGAGSYNEQFF,TGTGCCAGCAGCACCCGGGGGGCTGGTTCCTACAATGAGCAGTTCTTC
TRBV5-1,.,TRBJ2-2,.,CASSLVVRVTGELFF,TGCGCCAGCAGCTTGGTGGTAAGGGTGACCGGGGAGCTGTTTTTT
TRBV11-2,once,TRBJ2-6,TRBD1,CASSPRGRGANVLTF,TGTGCCAGCAGCCCTAGGGGGCGTGGGGCCAACGTCCTGACTTTC